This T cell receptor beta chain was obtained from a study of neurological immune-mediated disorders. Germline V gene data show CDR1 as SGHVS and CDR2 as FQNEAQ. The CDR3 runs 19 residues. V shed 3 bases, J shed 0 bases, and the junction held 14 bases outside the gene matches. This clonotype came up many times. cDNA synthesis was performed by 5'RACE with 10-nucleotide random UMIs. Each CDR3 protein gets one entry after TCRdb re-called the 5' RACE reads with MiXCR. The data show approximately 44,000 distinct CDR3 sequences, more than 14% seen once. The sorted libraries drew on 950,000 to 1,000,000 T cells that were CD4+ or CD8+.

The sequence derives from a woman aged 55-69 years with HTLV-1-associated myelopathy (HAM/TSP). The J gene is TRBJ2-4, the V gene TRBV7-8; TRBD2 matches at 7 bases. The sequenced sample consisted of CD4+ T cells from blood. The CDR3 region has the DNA TGTGCCAGCAGCTTGGGGGGGGGAAGGACGTCGGTAGCCAAAAACATTCAGTACTTC. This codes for CASSLGGGRTSVAKNIQYF.